A single sample gave rise to the 18 T cell receptor beta chains below, sequenced in a study of T cell responses to AZD1222 COVID-19 vaccine (dated by TCRdb to the early 2020s). Read against the paper, the sample's time point label means: baseline before first vaccination. Libraries came from the immunoSEQ multiplex PCR assay. The source is immuneACCESS, and TCRdb retained only in-frame sequences with V and J called. Part of the clones is not carried over; for the studies checked, unresolved V genes explain less than half of this, and the remainder is unexplained. The sample table records under 150,000 clones; 70% to 90% of these occur just once. Roughly 16% of the sample rests with the top ten. The sequencing here drew on peripheral blood, taken on day 0 of AZD1222 vaccination. These receptors were taken from an adult in good health.

The chain couples TRBV4-2 to TRBJ2-7; TRBD1 matches 8 bases. The germline gives CDR1 LGHNA, CDR2 YNFKEQ. The CDR3 loop spans 15 amino acids. V lost 2 bases to trimming and J lost 0 bases; unmatched junction nucleotides: 3. In nucleotides, the CDR3 is TGTGCCAGCAGCCAATCACAGGGGGTCTCCTACGAGCAGTACTTC. Translating gives CASSQSQGVSYEQYF.

This clone is judged medium-sized. The rearrangement links TRBV13 to TRBJ1-1; D not certain. CDR3 length: 13 residues. The germline V gene has CDR1 PRHDT and CDR2 FYEKMQ (reference sequence). Trimming left V 5 bases short and J 3 bases short, with 10 bases between. CDR3 loop: CASSLVWDTEAFF. CDR3 in DNA: TGTGCCAGCAGCCTCGTATGGGACACTGAAGCTTTCTTT.

J is TRBJ1-1 and V is TRBV11-1; D is uncertain. Looked up from germline, CDR1 is SGHAT and CDR2 is FQDESV (reference sequence). The germline V and J ends were trimmed by 4 bases and 3 bases, with 9 bases remaining between them. There are 13 residues in the CDR3. CDR3 region: CASSSRVDTEAFF. As DNA, the CDR3 is TGTGCCAGCAGCTCCCGCGTGGACACTGAAGCTTTCTTT.

The genes are TRBV5-4 and TRBJ2-1; no reliable D call. The CDR3 covers 17 residues. Looked up from germline, CDR1 is SGHNT and CDR2 is YYREEE (reference sequence). Trimming left V 5 bases short and J 0 bases short, with 18 bases between. The CDR3 region is CASSSRPDSSSYNEQFF. CDR3 sequence (DNA): TGTGCCAGCAGTTCCCGACCCGACTCGAGCTCCTACAATGAGCAGTTCTTC.

The chain combines TRBV4-2 with TRBJ1-6; no clear D. The V gene lost 0 bases and the J gene lost 2 bases, with 5 bases spanning the gap. Germline CDR1 LGHNA, CDR2 YNFKEQ. The CDR3 has 15 amino acids. The CDR3 protein is CASSQENTYNSPLHF. The CDR3 DNA is TGTGCCAGCAGCCAAGAGAACACCTATAATTCACCCCTCCACTTT.

The chain has TRBV6-5 and TRBJ2-6; D not certain. Germline V gene lookup returns CDR1 MNHEY and CDR2 SVGAGI. CDR3 length: 15 amino acids. V was trimmed by 8 bases and J by 0 bases, leaving 11 bases between them. The CDR3 spells CASGRRDSGANVLTF. The CDR3 coding sequence is TGTGCCAGCGGACGAAGAGACTCTGGGGCCAACGTCCTGACTTTC.

The chain links TRBV11-1 to TRBJ1-1; 8 bases line up with TRBD1. The CDR3 runs to 15 residues. Germline V gene lookup returns CDR1 SGHAT and CDR2 FQDESV (reference sequence). The trim removed 2 bases at V and 5 bases at J, leaving 7 bases unmatched. CDR3 nucleotides: TGTGCCAGCAGCTTACCTCGGACAGGGAGGACTGAAGCTTTCTTT. This encodes CASSLPRTGRTEAFF.

The chain links TRBV7-8 to TRBJ2-6, with a weak D call TRBD2 (5 bases). Germline CDR1 SGHVS, CDR2 FQNEAQ. The CDR3 is 15 amino acids. V shed 5 bases and J shed 0 bases, with 8 bases lying between them. CDR3 in DNA: TGTGCCAGCAGCCGAGAGGGCTCTGGGGCCAACGTCCTGACTTTC. This sequence encodes CASSREGSGANVLTF.

V usage is TRBV5-6 and J usage is TRBJ1-2; D possibly corresponds to TRBD1 (6 bases). The CDR3 length is 14 residues. Germline loops: CDR1 SGHDT, CDR2 YYEEEE. V lost 1 base and J lost 6, with 13 bases in between. The CDR3 region is CASSLIIPGDGYTF. CDR3 in DNA: TGTGCCAGCAGCTTGATTATTCCAGGGGATGGCTACACCTTC.

This sequence joins TRBV11-2 and TRBJ1-4; D is uncertain. V lost 0 bases, J lost 8 bases, and 7 bases lay in between. Germline-derived CDR1 and CDR2 are SGHAT and FQNNGV. The CDR3 is 13 amino acids. This CDR3 is CASSLDLNEKLFF. CDR3 DNA: TGTGCCAGCAGCTTAGATCTAAACGAAAAACTGTTTTTT.

The gene calls are TRBV18 and TRBJ1-2; 7 bases agree with TRBD1. This CDR3 comprises 14 residues. J was trimmed by 8 bases and V by 2 bases; bases with no gene match: 8. Germline V lookup: CDR1 KGHSH, CDR2 LQKENI. As DNA, the CDR3 is TGTGCCAGCTCACCAAGGAGACAGGGAGGCGGCTACACCTTC. Amino acid sequence: CASSPRRQGGGYTF.

The rearrangement joins TRBV18 to TRBJ1-5; 7 positions agree with TRBD1. The length of the CDR3 is 15 residues. V lost 3 bases to trimming and J lost 4 bases; unmatched junction nucleotides: 6. CDR1 and CDR2 from the germline V gene are KGHSH and LQKENI. CDR3 protein: CASSPGTVANQPQHF. CDR3 nucleotide sequence: TGTGCCAGCTCACCGGGGACAGTGGCTAATCAGCCCCAGCATTTT.

The chain combines TRBV2 with TRBJ2-3; D is uncertain. The germline V gene has CDR1 SNHLY and CDR2 FYNNEI. Trimming shortened V by 10 bases and J by 0 bases, and 14 bases separated the two germline ends. The CDR3 loop spans 14 amino acids. CDR3 coding DNA: TGTGCCACCTATGCCGGCCATAGCACAGATACGCAGTATTTT. It is translated as CATYAGHSTDTQYF.

This clone was observed once. The chain joins TRBV19 to TRBJ2-2, with 13 bases that match TRBD2. Germline V gives CDR1 LNHDA, CDR2 SQIVND (reference sequence). The CDR3 runs to 16 residues. Trimming removed 6 bases from V and 4 bases from J; junction bases left unmatched: 5. CDR3 loop: CASSRTSGGGTGELFF. CDR3 in DNA: TGTGCCAGTAGCAGGACTAGCGGGGGTGGCACCGGGGAGCTGTTTTTT.

This clone was recorded only once. The CDR3, as DNA: TGTGCCAGCAACGTAGGCGACCGGCAGCCCCAGCATTTT. Protein product: CASNVGDRQPQHF. V gene TRBV7-9 combines with J gene TRBJ1-5, with D hard to call. The CDR3 has 13 amino acids. The V end was cut by 7 bases, the J end by 7 bases, with 14 bases between. CDR1 is SEHNR and CDR2 is FQNEAQ in the germline V gene (reference sequence).

The V gene is TRBV10-3, the J gene TRBJ1-1; TRBD1 might be the D (5 bases). V gave up 6 bases and J gave up 4 bases, with 15 bases separating them. CDR3 length: 14 amino acids. CDR1 and CDR2 (germline): ENHRY, SYGVKD. Here the CDR3 DNA reads TGTGCCATCAGCGCAGGGAAGACGAGCACTGAAGCTTTCTTT. As protein: CAISAGKTSTEAFF.

A note on this clone: In the same sample, other DNA sequences code for this CDR3. V usage is TRBV24-1 and J usage is TRBJ1-2, with 9 nucleotides matching TRBD1. Trimming took 7 bases from V and 2 from J; bases not matched to a gene: 4. The CDR3 covers 14 residues. CDR1 and CDR2 (germline): KGHDR, SFDVKD. The CDR3 loop reads CATSPGQGNYGYTF. The CDR3 nucleotides read TGTGCCACCAGCCCGGGACAGGGAAACTATGGCTACACCTTC.

The V and J genes are TRBV2 and TRBJ1-4; TRBD1 might be the D (5 bases). The V end was cut by 4 bases, the J end by 7 bases, with 7 bases between. There are 12 residues in the CDR3. Per germline, CDR1 SNHLY and CDR2 FYNNEI. The DNA for the CDR3 is TGTGCCAGCAGTGGACAGTCTGAAAAACTGTTTTTT. Translation gives CASSGQSEKLFF.